This T cell receptor (beta chain) was identified in a study of identical twins (dated by TCRdb to 2016 to 2018). Turning to the overall study: The study deep-sequenced TCR alpha and beta repertoires from monozygotic twins, unrelated adults of various ages and cord blood to test whether fetal clonotypes persist. To rule out contamination, replicate twin experiments were performed at different times with different library preparation protocols.

Germline trimming: 4 bases from V, 4 bases from J; junction bases outside gene matches: 3. The CDR3 sequence holds 14 residues, the cysteine and phenylalanine included. Just CDR3 DNA is preserved here, 42 bases in frame from base 1. Looking up the germline V gene yields CDR1 MGHDK and CDR2 SYGVNS. Preparation of the library involved 5' RACE. The run used an Illumina HiSeq 2000. Template switching introduced a universal primer binding site; the final cDNA contained a unique molecular identifier, enabling accurate counting of TCR cDNA molecules. Specific primers in the conserved constant-segment region were used to synthesize first-strand cDNA for TCR alpha and beta chains. Each cDNA library was double barcoded, with a SMART-Mk sample barcode plus Illumina barcodes, to control for contamination. TruSeq adapter sequences along with Illumina sample barcodes were introduced in two successive PCR steps. Sequencing of the TCR alpha and beta cDNA libraries was done on the Illumina HiSeq platform using custom primers. In the original analysis: Unique molecular identifiers were extracted from raw reads with MiGEC, and CDR3 positions were determined with MiXCR. Recombination models were inferred per individual with the repgenHMM and IGoR tools using an EM algorithm. The tcR package in R was used for shared clonotype analysis, with sharing normalized by the product of cloneset sizes. To study raw recombination without the effects of thymic and clonal selection, out-of-frame nonproductive sequences were analyzed. The public reads were run again by TCRdb, first through fastp at Q25 and then through MiXCR, and only productive beta chains were kept. When rows share a CDR3 protein, they turn into one entry using the most common DNA and genes. The V and J calls, along with clone size, are taken from TCRdb and not from the paper's own processing. The sample includes approximately 230,000 distinct CDR3 sequences, with 5% to 7% observed a single time. Less than 15% of the sample is in the top ten clones.

As regards this clonotype: What this receptor recognizes is not known. Per-base quality was not reported, and no clone a single base away is much larger than it.

Only healthy Caucasian donors were included. The twin cohort comprised three pairs of female monozygotic twins, all aged roughly 18 to 30 years. Positive isolation kits from Invitrogen were used to isolate CD4+ and CD8+ T cell populations. Overall study results and their limits: The excess sharing between twins in beta out-of-frame sequences was weaker because fewer shared sequences reduced the signal-to-noise ratio. Fewer insertions were carried by abundant cord blood beta clonotypes; a weaker similar trend was observed in young adult naive repertoires, while no such trend was observed in memory repertoires. Zero-insertion analyses could be partly confounded by invariant T cells such as MAIT and iNKT, though diverse VJ usage argued against such confounding for most clonotypes. Compared with coincidental sharing between unrelated individuals, out-of-frame TCR alpha sequences shared between twins had an excess of sequences with low generation probability. In monozygotic twins, out-of-frame TCR alpha sharing was systematically underestimated by recombination models, although the models agreed with sharing between unrelated individuals. Because the same donors could not be followed over many years, conclusions were based on cross-sectional statistical analysis.

The same data also contributed to another study, on T cells expressing NK-cell markers. Per the second study: Seven or eight donors provided sorted CD3+CD56+NKG2C+, CD3+CD56+NKG2C- and CD3+CD56-NKG2C+ T-cell subsets, whose TCR beta-chain repertoires were profiled. Among the eight sequenced donors, only one was HCMV-seronegative, while the other seven were HCMV-seropositive. To restrict sorting to alphabetaTCR-expressing T cells, an anti-gammadeltaTCR antibody was added in several experiments. In several donors, the dominant CD3+CD56+NKG2C+ clonotypes were found to rank among the top 10 CD8+ clonotypes and to make up about 1.0-7.5% of CD8+ T cells. Those dominant clonotypes were again the most abundant among CD3+CD56-NKG2C+ cells in four donors, at about 28.3-65%. It remained unclear whether the expanded NKG2C-expressing T cell clones were specific for HCMV antigens. Randomly selected healthy volunteers, three men and five women, were used as the eight sequenced donors. To determine HCMV serostatus, a commercial ELISA kit was used to detect HCMV-specific IgG in serum. Reads were demultiplexed and grouped by UMI with MIGEC, and clonotypes were assembled and quantified with MiTCR. Only TCR cDNA sequences supported by at least two reads were kept to exclude erroneous sequences. The tcR package was used for downstream repertoire analysis, and clonotypes were matched across fractions by CDR3 nucleotide sequence plus V segment. VDJmatch was used to annotate antigen specificity against VDJdb, with one amino acid substitution allowed in CDR3.

Specimen: CD8+ T cells sorted from blood. The sequence derives from a woman between 18 and 29 years old in good health. The rearrangement combines TRBV25-1 with TRBJ2-5; TRBD1 agrees with 10 junctional bases. At the DNA level, the sequence is TGTGCCAGCAGTGCCGGGACAGGGGTAGAGACCCAGTACTTC. Translated, this gives CASSAGTGVETQYF. This CDR3, with the reference TRBV25-1 and TRBJ2-5 proteins standing in past its ends, gives the full variable domain EADIYQTPRYLVIGTGKKITLECSQTMGHDKMYWYQQDPGMELHLIHYSYGVNSTEKGDLSSESTVSRIRTEHFPLTLESARPSHTSQYLCASSAGTGVETQYFGPGTRLLVL.